This TCR beta chain was retrieved from a study of immune evolution from preneoplasia to lung adenocarcinoma. V lost 7 bases to trimming and J lost 11 bases, with 19 bases between them. The CDR3 loop spans 14 amino acids. Germline V lookup: CDR1 SGHKS, CDR2 YYEKEE (reference sequence). Only in-frame clones appear in the TCRdb table, and some are missing; sequencing was by immunoSEQ multiplex PCR. The repertoire holds about 11,000 clones, with 60% to 85% as singletons. Material for sequencing was FFPE minimally invasive lung adenocarcinoma tissue. The chain uses TRBV5-5 and TRBJ1-6; possibly TRBD1 for D (5 bases). This sequence originates from a person between 55 and 80 years old with lung adenocarcinoma. CDR3 amino acids: CASATWDSAAPLHF. In DNA form, the CDR3 reads TGTGCCAGCGCCACCTGGGACTCAGCAGCACCCCTCCACTTT.